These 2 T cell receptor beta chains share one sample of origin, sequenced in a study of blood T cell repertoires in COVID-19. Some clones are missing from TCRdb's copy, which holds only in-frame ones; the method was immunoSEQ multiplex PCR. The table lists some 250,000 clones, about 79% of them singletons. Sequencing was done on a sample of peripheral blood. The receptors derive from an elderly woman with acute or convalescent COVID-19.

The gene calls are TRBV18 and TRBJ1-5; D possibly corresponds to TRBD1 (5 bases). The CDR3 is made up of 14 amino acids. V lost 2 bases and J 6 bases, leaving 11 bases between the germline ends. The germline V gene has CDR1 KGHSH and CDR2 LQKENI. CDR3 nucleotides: TGTGCCAGCTCACCAGAGACAGTTGGTCAGCCCCAGCATTTT. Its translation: CASSPETVGQPQHF.

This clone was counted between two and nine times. CDR3 loop: CASGSPPGGYTF. The CDR3 region has the DNA TGCGCCAGCGGTAGCCCTCCGGGTGGCTACACCTTC. The chain links TRBV5-1 to TRBJ1-2; D is unclear. Trimming stripped 7 bases from V and 7 bases from J, with 14 bases between. CDR3 length: 12 residues. CDR1 and CDR2 from the germline V gene are SGHRS and YFSETQ.